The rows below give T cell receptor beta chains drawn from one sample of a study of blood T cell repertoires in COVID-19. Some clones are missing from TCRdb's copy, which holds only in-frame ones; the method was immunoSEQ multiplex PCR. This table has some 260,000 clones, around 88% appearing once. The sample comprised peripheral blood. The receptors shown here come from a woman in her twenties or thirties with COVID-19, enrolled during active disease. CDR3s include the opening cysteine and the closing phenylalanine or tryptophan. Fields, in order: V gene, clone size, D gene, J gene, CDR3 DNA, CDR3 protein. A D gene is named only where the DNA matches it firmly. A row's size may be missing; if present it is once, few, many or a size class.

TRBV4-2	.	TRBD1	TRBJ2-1	TGTGCCAGCAGCCAGACAGGGCCCCCCGACAATGAGCAGTTCTTC	CASSQTGPPDNEQFF
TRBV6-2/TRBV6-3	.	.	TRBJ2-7	TGTGCCAGCAGTTACACAGCTTCATACGAGCAGTACTTC	CASSYTASYEQYF
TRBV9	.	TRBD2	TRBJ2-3	TGTGCCAGCAGCACAAGGGACTACAGCACAGATACGCAGTATTTT	CASSTRDYSTDTQYF
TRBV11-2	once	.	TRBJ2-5	TGTGCCAGCAGCTATGGGGCAGGCGTATGGGCGACCCAGTACTTC	CASSYGAGVWATQYF
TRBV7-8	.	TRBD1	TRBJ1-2	TGTGCCAGCAGCTTAGATTCCTCGACAGGGGGGTTCTATGGCTACACCTTC	CASSLDSSTGGFYGYTF
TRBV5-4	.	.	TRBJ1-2	TGTGCCAGCAGCTGGCGGACAACAGCTAACTATGGCTACACCTTC	CASSWRTTANYGYTF
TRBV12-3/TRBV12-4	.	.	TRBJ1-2	TGTGCCAGCAGTGTTTCCCGGGACAATGGCTACACCTTC	CASSVSRDNGYTF
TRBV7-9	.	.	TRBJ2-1	TGTGCCAGCAGCCCGAGAGGTTCCTACAATGAGCAGTTCTTC	CASSPRGSYNEQFF
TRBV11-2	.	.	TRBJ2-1	TGTGCCAGCAGCTTACCAGCGTACAATGAGCAGTTCTTC	CASSLPAYNEQFF
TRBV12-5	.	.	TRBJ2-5	TGTGCTAGTGGTTTGGGGCAGGGACAAGAGACCCAGTACTTC	CASGLGQGQETQYF
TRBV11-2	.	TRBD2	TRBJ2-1	TGTGCCAGCAGCCCACTAGCGGGGTTCTCCTACAATGAGCAGTTCTTC	CASSPLAGFSYNEQFF
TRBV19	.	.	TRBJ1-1	TGTGCCAGTAGTACCCGGACGGGACTTACTGAAGCTTTCTTT	CASSTRTGLTEAFF
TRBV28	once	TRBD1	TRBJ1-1	TGTGCCAGCAGTTTAGGGACAGGGAGGACTGAAGCTTTCTTT	CASSLGTGRTEAFF
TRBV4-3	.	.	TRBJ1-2	TGCGCCAGCAGCCAAGATTTAGGGGACTATGGCTACACCTTC	CASSQDLGDYGYTF
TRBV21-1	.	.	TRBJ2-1	TGTGCCAGCAGCAAAGTGAGGGACAGGGGGCGCCGGAATGAGCAGTTCTTC	CASSKVRDRGRRNEQFF
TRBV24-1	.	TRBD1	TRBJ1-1	TGTGCCACCCAAGGACAGGAGGGGAACACTGAAGCTTTCTTT	CATQGQEGNTEAFF
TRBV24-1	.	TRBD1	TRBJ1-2	TGTGCCACCAGTGATCCACAGGGGTGGGGCTACACCTTC	CATSDPQGWGYTF
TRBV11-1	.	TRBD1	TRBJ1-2	TGTGCCAGCAGCTTGGAGGGACAGGACTATGGCTACACCTTC	CASSLEGQDYGYTF
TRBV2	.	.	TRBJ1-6	TGTGCCAGCAGTGAGGCGGGGAGGAGCAATTCACCCCTCCACTTT	CASSEAGRSNSPLHF
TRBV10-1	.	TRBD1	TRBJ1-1	TGCGCCAGCAGTGACACAGGGGGGGCGAACACTGAAGCTTTCTTT	CASSDTGGANTEAFF
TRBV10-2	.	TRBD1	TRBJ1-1	TGCGCCAGCAGAAACAGGGGGAGGAGCACTGAAGCTTTCTTT	CASRNRGRSTEAFF
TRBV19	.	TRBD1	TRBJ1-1	TGTGCCAGTATCCGGGACAGTCTTACTGAAGCTTTCTTT	CASIRDSLTEAFF
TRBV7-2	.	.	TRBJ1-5	TGTGCCAGCAGCTTAGTTTTATCGGGATCGGGCAATCAGCCCCAGCATTTT	CASSLVLSGSGNQPQHF
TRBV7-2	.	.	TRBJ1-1	TGTGCCAGCAGCTACCCCGGGACAAAAACGAACACTGAAGCTTTCTTT	CASSYPGTKTNTEAFF
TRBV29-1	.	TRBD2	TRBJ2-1	TGCAGCGTTGCCGTACTAGCGGGGGGACATAATGAGCAGTTCTTC	CSVAVLAGGHNEQFF
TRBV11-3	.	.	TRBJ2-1	TGTGCCAGCAGCTTAGATATGGGGGGCAATGAGCAGTTCTTC	CASSLDMGGNEQFF